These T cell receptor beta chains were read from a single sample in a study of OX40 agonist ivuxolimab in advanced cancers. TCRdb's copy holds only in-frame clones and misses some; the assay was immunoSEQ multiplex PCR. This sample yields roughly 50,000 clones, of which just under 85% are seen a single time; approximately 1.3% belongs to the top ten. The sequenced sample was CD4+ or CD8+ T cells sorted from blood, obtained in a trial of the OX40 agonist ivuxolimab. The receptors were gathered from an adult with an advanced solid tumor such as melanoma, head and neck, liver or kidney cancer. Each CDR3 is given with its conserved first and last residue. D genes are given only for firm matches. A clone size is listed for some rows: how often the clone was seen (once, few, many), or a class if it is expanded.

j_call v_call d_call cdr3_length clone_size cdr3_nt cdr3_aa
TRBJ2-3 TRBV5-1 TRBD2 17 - TGCGCCAGCAGCTTGGTGGCTAGCGGGAGTTATGCAGATACGCAGTATTTT CASSLVASGSYADTQYF
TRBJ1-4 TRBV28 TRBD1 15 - TGTGCCAGCAGCCCTGAGACAGGGAATAATGAAAAACTGTTTTTT CASSPETGNNEKLFF
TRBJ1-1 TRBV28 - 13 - TGTGCCAGCAGTTTCTTTATGAACACTGAAGCTTTCTTT CASSFFMNTEAFF
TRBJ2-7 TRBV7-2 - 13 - TGTGCCAGCAGCTTAGACAGGGTTTCGGGGCAGTACTTC CASSLDRVSGQYF
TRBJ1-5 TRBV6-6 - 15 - TGTGCCAGCGTAAGAGGTGGAGAGGGTAATCAGCCCCAGCATTTT CASVRGGEGNQPQHF
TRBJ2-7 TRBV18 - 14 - TGTGCCAGCTCACTCCCTAGGGGGTCGAACGAGCAGTACTTC CASSLPRGSNEQYF
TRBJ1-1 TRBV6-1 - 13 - TGTGCCAGCAGTGAGGTGAGGGCTGATCAAGCTTTCTTT CASSEVRADQAFF
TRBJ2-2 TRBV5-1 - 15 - TGCGCCAGCAGCTTCGGGAAATTTAACACCGGGGAGCTGTTTTTT CASSFGKFNTGELFF
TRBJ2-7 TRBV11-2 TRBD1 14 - TGTGCCAGCAGCTCGACAGGGCTGTCCTACGAGCAGTACTTC CASSSTGLSYEQYF
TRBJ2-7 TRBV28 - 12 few TGTGCCAGCAAGCGCAACTCCTACGAGCAGTACTTC CASKRNSYEQYF
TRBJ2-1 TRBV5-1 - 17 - TGCGCCAGCAGCGTCGACGCCGACCATCTCGGAGGGAATGAGCAGTTCTTC CASSVDADHLGGNEQFF
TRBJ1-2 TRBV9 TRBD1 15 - TGTGCCAGCAGCCCAGGGACAGGGGCTAACTATGGCTACACCTTC CASSPGTGANYGYTF
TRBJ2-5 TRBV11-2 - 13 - TGTGCCAGCAGCCCGGGCTACCAAGAGACCCAGTACTTC CASSPGYQETQYF
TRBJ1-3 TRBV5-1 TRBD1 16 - TGCGCCAGCAGCTTGGCCGGAAGGGGGCATGGAAACACCATATATTTT CASSLAGRGHGNTIYF
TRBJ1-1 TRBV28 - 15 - TGTGCCAGCAGCCCCTTGGCATATAGGGGCACTGAAGCTTTCTTT CASSPLAYRGTEAFF
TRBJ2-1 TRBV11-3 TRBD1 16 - TGTGCCAGCAGCCCGGGACAGGGGGACCCATACAATGAGCAGTTCTTC CASSPGQGDPYNEQFF